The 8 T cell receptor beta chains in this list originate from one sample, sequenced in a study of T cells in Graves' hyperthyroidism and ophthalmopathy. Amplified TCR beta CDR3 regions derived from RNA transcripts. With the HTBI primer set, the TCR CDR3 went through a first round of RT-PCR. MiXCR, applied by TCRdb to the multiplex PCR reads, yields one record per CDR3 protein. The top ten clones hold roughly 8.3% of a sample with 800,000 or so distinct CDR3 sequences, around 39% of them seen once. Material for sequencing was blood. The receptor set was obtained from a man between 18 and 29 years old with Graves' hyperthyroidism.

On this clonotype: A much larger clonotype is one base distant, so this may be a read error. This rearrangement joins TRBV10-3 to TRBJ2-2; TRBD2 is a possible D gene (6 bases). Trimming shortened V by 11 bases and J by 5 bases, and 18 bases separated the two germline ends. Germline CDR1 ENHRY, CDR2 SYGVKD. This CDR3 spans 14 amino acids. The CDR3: CAAWPGLLTGELFF. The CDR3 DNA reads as TGTGCCGCCTGGCCGGGACTCTTGACCGGGGAGCTGTTTTTT.

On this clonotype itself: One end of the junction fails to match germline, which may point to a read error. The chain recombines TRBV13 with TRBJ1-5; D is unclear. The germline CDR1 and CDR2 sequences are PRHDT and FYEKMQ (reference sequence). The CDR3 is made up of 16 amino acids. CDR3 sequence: CASSRSPGWSNQPQHF. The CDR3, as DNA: TGCGCCAGCAGCCGCTCTCCGGGATGGAGCAATCAGCCCCAGCATTTT.

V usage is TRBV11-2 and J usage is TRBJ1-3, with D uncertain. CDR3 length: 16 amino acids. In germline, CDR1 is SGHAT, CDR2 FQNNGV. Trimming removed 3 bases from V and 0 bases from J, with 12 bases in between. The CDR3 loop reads CASSFDGFSSGNTIYF. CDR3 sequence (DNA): TGTGCCAGCAGCTTCGACGGTTTTTCCTCTGGAAACACCATATATTTT.

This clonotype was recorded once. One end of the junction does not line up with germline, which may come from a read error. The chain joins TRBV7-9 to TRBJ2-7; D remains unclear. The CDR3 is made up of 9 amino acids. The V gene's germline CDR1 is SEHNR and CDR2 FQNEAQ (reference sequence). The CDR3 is CASRPNSQW. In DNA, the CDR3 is TGTGCCAGCAGACCAAACTCTCAATGG. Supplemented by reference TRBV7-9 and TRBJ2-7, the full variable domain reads DTGVSQNPRHKITKRGQNVTFRCDPISEHNRLYWYRQTLGQGPEFLTYFQNEAQLEKSRLLSDRFSAERPKGSFSTLEIQRTEQGDSAMYLCASRPNSQWGPGTRLTVT.

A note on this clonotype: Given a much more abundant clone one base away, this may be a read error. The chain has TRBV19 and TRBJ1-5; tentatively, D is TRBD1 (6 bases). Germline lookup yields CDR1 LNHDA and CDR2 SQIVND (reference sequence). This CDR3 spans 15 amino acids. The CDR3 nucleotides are TGTGCCAGTAGTATCATACAGGGCGGCAAGCAGCCCCAGCATTTT. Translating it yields CASSIIQGGKQPQHF.

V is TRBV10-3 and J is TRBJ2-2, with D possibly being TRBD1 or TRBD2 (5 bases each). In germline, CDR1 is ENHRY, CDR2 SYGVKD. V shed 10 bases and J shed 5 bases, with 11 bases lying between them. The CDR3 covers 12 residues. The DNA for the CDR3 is TGTGCCACCCGATGGGGGACCGGGGAGCTGTTTTTT. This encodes CATRWGTGELFF.

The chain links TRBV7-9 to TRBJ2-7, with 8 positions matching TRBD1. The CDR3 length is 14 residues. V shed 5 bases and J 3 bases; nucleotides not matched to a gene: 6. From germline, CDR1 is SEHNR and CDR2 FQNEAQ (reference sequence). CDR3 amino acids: CASSRRDRFYEQYF. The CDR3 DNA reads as TGTGCCAGCAGCCGCCGGGACAGGTTCTACGAGCAGTACTTC. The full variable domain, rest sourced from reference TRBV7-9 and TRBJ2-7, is DTGVSQNPRHKITKRGQNVTFRCDPISEHNRLYWYRQTLGQGPEFLTYFQNEAQLEKSRLLSDRFSAERPKGSFSTLEIQRTEQGDSAMYLCASSRRDRFYEQYFGPGTRLTVT.

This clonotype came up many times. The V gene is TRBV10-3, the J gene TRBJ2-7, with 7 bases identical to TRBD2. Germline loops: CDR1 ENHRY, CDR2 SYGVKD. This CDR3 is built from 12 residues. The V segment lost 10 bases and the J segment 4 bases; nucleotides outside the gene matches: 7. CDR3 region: CATWEGGYEQYF. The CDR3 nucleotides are TGTGCCACGTGGGAGGGAGGATACGAGCAGTACTTC.